Following are 20 T cell receptor beta chains from one sample sequenced in a study of CD8+ T cells in alopecia areata. Once RNA had been extracted, it was reverse transcribed into cDNA to act as the sequencing template. Assay used: immunoSEQ multiplex PCR; TCRdb lists only in-frame clones, some missing. This table has 130,000 to 150,000 clones, 62% appearing once. The sample was CD8+ T cells sorted from blood. The source of these receptors is a human donor in good health.

J is TRBJ1-1 and V is TRBV5-1, with 9 bases matching TRBD1. The CDR3 is 13 residues long. Germline CDR1 reads SGHRS; CDR2 reads YFSETQ. Germline trimming cut 3 bases from V and 5 bases from J; bases unmatched to any gene: 2. CDR3 residues: CASSSDRGTEAFF. The DNA for the CDR3 is TGCGCCAGCAGCTCGGACAGGGGAACTGAAGCTTTCTTT.

V is TRBV11-2 and J is TRBJ2-5, with a possible D match to TRBD1 (5 bases). The CDR3 is 15 amino acids. V dropped 2 bases and J dropped 1 base, with 11 bases sitting between them. Germline lookup yields CDR1 SGHAT and CDR2 FQNNGV. The CDR3 DNA is TGTGCCAGCAGCTTATCGGGCAGGGCCCAAGAGACCCAGTACTTC. Translating gives CASSLSGRAQETQYF.

This clone has only a few counts. CDR3 sequence: CASSVAGTTVYGYTF. The CDR3 DNA sequence: TGTGCCAGTAGTGTGGCCGGGACAACCGTCTATGGCTACACCTTC. The chain employs TRBV19 and TRBJ1-2; possible D gene TRBD1, 6 bases. Per germline, CDR1 LNHDA and CDR2 SQIVND (reference sequence). The CDR3 has 15 residues. V dropped 5 bases and J dropped 4 bases, with 17 bases sitting between them. The entire variable domain, with the rest obtained from reference TRBV19 and TRBJ1-2, is as follows: DGGITQSPKYLFRKEGQNVTLSCEQNLNHDAMYWYRQDPGQGLRLIYYSQIVNDFQKGDIAEGYSVSREKKESFPLTVTSAQKNPTAFYLCASSVAGTTVYGYTFGSGTRLTVV.

J is TRBJ2-1 and V is TRBV29-1; 12 positions match TRBD1. Losses at the gene ends were 6 bases for V and 9 bases for J; bases not matched to a gene: 6. The CDR3 contains 13 residues. Germline V gene sequence: CDR1 SQVTM, CDR2 ANQGSEA. For the CDR3, the DNA is TGCAGCGTGCCGGGACAGGGGGCGCCTGAGCAGTTCTTC. It codes for CSVPGQGAPEQFF.

This chain joins TRBV4-1 and TRBJ1-2, with TRBD1 matching over 8 bases. The junction had 16 bases not matched to a gene; V was cut back by 6 bases and J by 1 base. The CDR3 has 18 amino acids. Germline V lookup: CDR1 MGHRA, CDR2 YSYEKL. CDR3 amino acids: CASRPDDAGGLGNYGYTF. In DNA, the CDR3 is TGCGCCAGCAGACCAGACGACGCAGGGGGCCTCGGTAACTATGGCTACACCTTC.

This clone was counted a single time. The chain recombines TRBV5-4 with TRBJ1-1, with 9 positions matching TRBD1. V lost 4 bases and J lost 4; bases outside the gene matches: 5. CDR1 SGHNT and CDR2 YYREEE come from the germline V gene (reference sequence). There are 14 residues in the CDR3. For the CDR3, the DNA is TGTGCCAGCAGCATTGGACAGGGGTCCACTGAAGCTTTCTTT. This gives the protein CASSIGQGSTEAFF.

The J gene is TRBJ2-5, the V gene TRBV19; 8 nucleotides line up with TRBD1. The CDR3 is made up of 14 amino acids. Germline CDR1 LNHDA, CDR2 SQIVND (reference sequence). V lost 3 bases, J lost 5 bases, and 5 bases stayed unmatched. CDR3 amino acids: CASSISQGAETQYF. The CDR3 coding sequence is TGTGCCAGTAGTATTAGCCAGGGGGCGGAGACCCAGTACTTC.

In its sample, this clone was seen once. The genes are TRBV7-9 and TRBJ2-5; TRBD1 or TRBD2 may be the D gene (5 bases each). CDR1 is SEHNR, CDR2 FQNEAQ, per germline (reference sequence). The CDR3 runs to 15 residues. V dropped 5 bases and J dropped 2 bases, with 15 bases sitting between them. DNA for the CDR3: TGTGCCAGCAGCAACTCCGGGACGGCGCAAGAGACCCAGTACTTC. Its translation is CASSNSGTAQETQYF.

This clone occurred a few times. The chain has TRBV19 and TRBJ2-1; D gene uncertain. Trimming took off 2 bases at V and 8 bases at J, with 10 bases between the two ends. The germline gives CDR1 LNHDA, CDR2 SQIVND (reference sequence). This CDR3 comprises 13 residues. This CDR3 reads CASSIILGDEQFF. The CDR3 DNA follows: TGTGCCAGTAGTATAATTCTAGGCGATGAGCAGTTCTTC.

The chain couples TRBV2 to TRBJ1-1; D remains unclear. The CDR3 contains 14 residues. Trimming pared 6 bases from V and 3 bases from J, leaving 14 bases between. CDR1 is SNHLY, CDR2 FYNNEI, per germline. CDR3 protein: CASSASIKYTEAFF. CDR3 bases: TGTGCCAGCAGCGCTAGTATAAAGTACACTGAAGCTTTCTTT.

This clone was found a few times. J is TRBJ1-2 and V is TRBV5-6; 9 bases line up with TRBD1. In germline, CDR1 is SGHDT, CDR2 YYEEEE. The CDR3 sequence is 14 residues long. Trimming cost V 4 bases and J 4 bases; bases outside gene matches: 5. The CDR3 bases are TGTGCCAGCAGCCCTGGGACAGGGAGCTATGGCTACACCTTC. Its translation is CASSPGTGSYGYTF.

The genes are TRBV7-9 and TRBJ2-5; D is tentatively TRBD1 or TRBD2 (7 bases each). This CDR3 spans 13 amino acids. Germline lookup yields CDR1 SEHNR and CDR2 FQNEAQ (reference sequence). Between the trimmed V and J ends, which lost 5 bases and 3 bases, there was a span of 10 bases. The CDR3 DNA is TGTGCCAGCAGCCCAGGGGGGGAAGAGACCCAGTACTTC. It yields the protein CASSPGGEETQYF.

As concerns this clone: At one boundary the junction diverges from the germline segment, which might be a read error. As DNA, the CDR3 is TGTGCCGGCAGTTTCGGCTACGAGCAGTACTTC. Residues: CAGSFGYEQYF. V usage is TRBV27 and J usage is TRBJ2-7; D unresolved. The CDR3 spans 11 residues. Germline CDR1 and CDR2: MNHEY and SMNVEV (reference sequence).

This clone was recorded a few times. The chain uses TRBV19 and TRBJ2-7, with TRBD2 as a possible D gene (6 bases). Trimming shortened V by 6 bases and J by 4 bases, and 13 bases separated the two germline ends. The length of the CDR3 is 13 residues. Germline-derived CDR1 and CDR2 are LNHDA and SQIVND (reference sequence). The CDR3 DNA reads TGTGCCAGTAGCCCTGGGGGAGGTTACGAGCAGTACTTC. Encoded protein: CASSPGGGYEQYF.

The chain carries TRBV6-6 and TRBJ2-1, with 8 bases matching TRBD1. Per the germline V gene, CDR1 is MNHNY and CDR2 is SVGAGI (reference sequence). The CDR3 runs 16 residues. The J segment lost 0 bases and the V segment lost 5 bases, leaving 6 bases of the junction unmatched. CDR3 DNA: TGTGCCAGCAGTCAACGGACAGGGAGCTCCTACAATGAGCAGTTCTTC. Translation: CASSQRTGSSYNEQFF.

The chain recombines TRBV18 with TRBJ2-5; unclear D gene. There are 12 residues in the CDR3. Germline loops: CDR1 KGHSH, CDR2 LQKENI. V lost 6 bases, J lost 5 bases, and 10 bases lay in between. CDR3 sequence (DNA): TGTGCCAGCTCCCCCGTTTCGGAGACCCAGTACTTC. Its translation is CASSPVSETQYF.

The chain is built from TRBV4-1 and TRBJ2-7; weak D call: TRBD2 (5 bases). V dropped 1 base and J dropped 2 bases, with 12 bases sitting between them. This CDR3 contains 15 residues. The V gene's germline CDR1 is MGHRA and CDR2 YSYEKL. CDR3: CASSQVYGEAYEQYF. The CDR3 nucleotides are TGCGCCAGCAGCCAAGTATACGGGGAAGCCTACGAGCAGTACTTC.

V gene TRBV15 combines with J gene TRBJ2-1, with TRBD2 identical over 8 bases. V was clipped by 0 bases and J by 4 bases; unmatched bases: 17. The germline V gene has CDR1 LNHNV and CDR2 YYDKDF (reference sequence). The CDR3 has 20 residues. The CDR3 sequence is CATSRDLSPPPAGEYNEQFF. The CDR3 DNA reads TGTGCCACCAGCAGAGATCTGAGCCCCCCCCCAGCGGGAGAATACAATGAGCAGTTCTTC. Combining the CDR3 with reference TRBV15 and TRBJ2-1 gives the whole variable domain DAMVIQNPRYQVTQFGKPVTLSCSQTLNHNVMYWYQQKSSQAPKLLFHYYDKDFNNEADTPDNFQSRRPNTSFCFLDIRSPGLGDTAMYLCATSRDLSPPPAGEYNEQFFGPGTRLTVL.

This clone occurred many times. The gene calls are TRBV11-1 and TRBJ2-1; 7 bases fit TRBD2. The germline V gene has CDR1 SGHAT and CDR2 FQDESV (reference sequence). V lost 6 bases and J lost 2; bases outside the gene matches: 4. The CDR3 has 14 residues. DNA for the CDR3: TGTGCCAGCAGTGAGGGAGGGCCCTACAATGAGCAGTTCTTC. It codes for CASSEGGPYNEQFF.

The rearrangement links TRBV30 to TRBJ2-3; TRBD1 or TRBD2 may be the D gene (6 bases each). The CDR3 spans 14 residues. V gave up 2 bases and J gave up 5 bases, with 14 bases separating them. The germline V gene has CDR1 GTSNPN and CDR2 SVGIG (reference sequence). The CDR3 bases are TGTGCCTGGAGTATGGGGGGCACCCAAGATACGCAGTATTTT. Translation gives CAWSMGGTQDTQYF.